This TCR beta chain appears in the sequencing data of a study of molecular identifiers for immune sequencing clone quantification. Sorted inputs of roughly 17,000 to 1,000,000 cells, with 10%, 30% or 50% RNA, yielded naive CD8 libraries. This CDR3 has 15 amino acids. Trimming cost V 5 bases and J 2 bases, with 16 bases left between them. Per the germline V gene, CDR1 is SEHNR and CDR2 is FQNEAQ (reference sequence). It was with previously described methods and listed TCR primers that bulk TCR libraries were made. Via MiXCR, TCRdb re-called the PCR reads, giving one row per CDR3 protein. The profile covers 250,000 to 350,000 distinct CDR3 sequences, with 20% to 25% appearing a single time and 0.81% taken by the ten largest. Comments on this clonotype: A read error may explain this, as a much larger clone is one base away. No conserved phenylalanine or tryptophan is present at the end of the CDR3, so a read error is the likely explanation.

This TCR came from a human donor in good health. Some libraries in this study had Jurkat cell RNA spiked in. The V and J genes are TRBV7-9 and TRBJ2-7; D gene uncertain. Sequences were obtained from naive CD8+ T cells from blood, with Jurkat cell RNA spiked in. Subset meaning: FACS-sorted CD8+CD4-CCR7+CD45RA+ naive T cells. CDR3 bases: TGTGCCAGCAGCCCCCTGGCGATTACAACCTACGAGCAGTACATC. As protein: CASSPLAITTYEQYI.